This T cell receptor beta chain is drawn from a study of T cells in Graves' hyperthyroidism and ophthalmopathy. Using RNA transcripts as the source, TCR beta CDR3 regions were amplified. During a first-round RT-PCR of the TCR CDR3, the HTBI primer set was used. From the multiplex PCR reads, TCRdb called clonotypes with MiXCR, one entry per CDR3 protein. The table has 550,000 to 600,000 distinct CDR3 sequences, 12% to 15% seen once; the top ten hold roughly 7.1%. A word on this clonotype: Its antigen is currently unknown.

The cohort's ophthalmopathy patients, a group with duration under 3 months, had a Clinical Activity Score of at least 3 and a NOSPECS grade of at least 4. Patients having uncontrolled infection, another autoimmune disease, pregnancy or lactation were not included. Clinical symptoms, serum thyroxine and TRAb, thyroid ultrasound and orbital computed tomography were used for the diagnoses. Study results and limitations: Blood held most thyroid clonotypes expanded above 0.001 frequency.

Germline V gives CDR1 SEHNR, CDR2 FQNEAQ (reference sequence). V gave up 2 bases and J gave up 8 bases; unmatched junction bases: 8. This CDR3 region has 16 residues. The receptor comes from a woman under 30 with Graves' ophthalmopathy. The sequenced sample was blood. This sequence joins TRBV7-9 and TRBJ1-3; 11 bases match TRBD1. CDR3 in DNA: TGTGCCAGCAGCTTAATTCGGACAGGGGGCAGCGACACCATATATTTT. Residues: CASSLIRTGGSDTIYF.